The 32 T cell receptor beta chains listed next were all sequenced from one sample in a study of radiation and T cells in renal cell carcinoma. Libraries were prepared by immunoSEQ multiplex PCR; TCRdb keeps only in-frame clonotypes and omits some of them. The sample has 25,000 to 30,000 clones, more than 65% seen once; the top ten hold roughly 30%. Time point noted: blood 2 weeks post-SBRT. The treatment denotes: 15 Gy SBRT to primary tumor, nephrectomy 4 weeks later. This specimen consisted of blood, obtained from a patient whose treatment included radiotherapy and nephrectomy. Receptors originate from a man aged 55 to 70 with renal cell carcinoma.

The table lists this clone with a count of one. The CDR3: CATSRGLNTDTQYF. The DNA of the CDR3 is TGTGCCACCAGCAGGGGATTAAACACAGATACGCAGTATTTT. The genes are TRBV15 and TRBJ2-3; D remains ambiguous. The V end was cut by 3 bases, the J end by 2 bases, with 9 bases between. This CDR3 contains 14 residues. The germline V gene encodes CDR1 LNHNV and CDR2 YYDKDF (reference sequence). Together with reference TRBV15 and TRBJ2-3, the CDR3 gives the full variable domain: DAMVIQNPRYQVTQFGKPVTLSCSQTLNHNVMYWYQQKSSQAPKLLFHYYDKDFNNEADTPDNFQSRRPNTSFCFLDIRSPGLGDTAMYLCATSRGLNTDTQYFGPGTRLTVL.

Concerning this clone: Other nucleotide sequences in the sample specify the same CDR3. The V and J genes are TRBV2 and TRBJ2-3; D is possibly TRBD1 or TRBD2 (5 bases each). Between the trimmed V and J ends, which lost 5 bases and 0 bases, there was a span of 12 bases. CDR1 is SNHLY and CDR2 is FYNNEI in the germline V gene. The CDR3 consists of 15 residues. CDR3 bases: TGTGCCAGCAGTCGGGGACGGTTGAGCACAGATACGCAGTATTTT. Translating it yields CASSRGRLSTDTQYF.

This clone was found a few times. V gene TRBV7-2 combines with J gene TRBJ2-3; 8 bases fit TRBD1. The germline V gene has CDR1 SGHTA and CDR2 FQGNSA. CDR3 length: 15 residues. V lost 5 bases, J lost 4 bases, and 8 bases stayed unmatched. The CDR3 bases are TGTGCCAGCAGCCGTGGACAGGGTCTTTCAGATACGCAGTATTTT. It is translated as CASSRGQGLSDTQYF.

There are a few counts of this clone. Additional DNA sequences in this sample encode the identical CDR3. This chain links TRBV7-2 with TRBJ2-1; tentatively, D is TRBD2 (5 bases). Per the germline V gene, CDR1 is SGHTA and CDR2 is FQGNSA. This CDR3 contains 13 residues. The V and J ends lost 1 base and 7 bases respectively, with 8 bases between them. The DNA of the CDR3 is TGTGCCAGCAGCTTAGAAGCGGAGAATGAGCAGTTCTTC. Translated: CASSLEAENEQFF.

The chain links TRBV7-9 to TRBJ2-1, with 8 bases matching TRBD2. V lost 5 bases and J lost 1; bases outside the gene matches: 10. This CDR3 comprises 17 residues. CDR1 is SEHNR and CDR2 is FQNEAQ in the germline V gene (reference sequence). CDR3 sequence: CASSHPRREASYNEQFF. Here the CDR3 DNA reads TGTGCCAGCAGCCACCCGCGGCGGGAGGCATCCTACAATGAGCAGTTCTTC.

This chain connects TRBV2 to TRBJ2-1; a possible D gene is TRBD2 (6 bases). This CDR3 has 13 amino acids. With 4 bases removed from V and 15 bases from J, the gap between germline ends came to 19 bases. Germline V gene lookup returns CDR1 SNHLY and CDR2 FYNNEI. The CDR3 protein is CASSGSRDSSLFF. The CDR3 DNA is TGTGCCAGCAGTGGGTCGCGGGACTCAAGCCTGTTCTTC.

This rearrangement joins TRBV30 to TRBJ2-5; D possibly corresponds to TRBD1 (5 bases). From germline, CDR1 is GTSNPN and CDR2 SVGIG (reference sequence). The CDR3 runs to 15 residues. Trimming stripped 2 bases from V and 3 bases from J, with 16 bases between. CDR3 residues: CAWSPQRREKETQYF. Here the CDR3 DNA reads TGTGCCTGGAGTCCCCAACGCAGGGAAAAAGAGACCCAGTACTTC.

This sequence joins TRBV10-1 and TRBJ2-1, with TRBD2 matching 12 bases. After removal of 3 bases from V and 8 bases from J, the junction contained 14 bases not matched to a gene. This CDR3 is 18 amino acids long. The germline V gene encodes CDR1 WNHNN and CDR2 SYGVQD (reference sequence). Written as DNA, the CDR3 is TGCGCCAGCAGTGATAACATCGCGACTAGCGGGAGAGGCGATGAGCAGTTCTTC. This translates into CASSDNIATSGRGDEQFF.

On this clone: One end of the junction is discordant with germline, which a read error may explain. The chain carries TRBV27 and TRBJ2-4; D remains unclear. This CDR3 has 13 amino acids. Germline V gene data show CDR1 as MNHEY and CDR2 as SMNVEV (reference sequence). In DNA, the CDR3 is TGTGCCGGCAGTCCGTTAGCCAAAAACATTCAGTACTTC. Its protein is CAGSPLAKNIQYF.

The chain employs TRBV11-2 and TRBJ2-1, with 13 positions matching TRBD2. The CDR3 covers 15 residues. Germline assignment: CDR1 SGHAT and CDR2 FQNNGV. V was pared by 8 bases and J by 7 bases, with 8 bases of the junction left unmatched. The CDR3 loop is CASARTSGSLNEQFF. DNA for the CDR3: TGTGCCAGCGCTAGGACTAGCGGGAGTTTGAATGAGCAGTTCTTC.

The chain joins TRBV7-3 to TRBJ1-5; weak D call: TRBD1 (5 bases). Germline V lookup: CDR1 SGHTA, CDR2 FQGTGA. The V end lost 9 bases, the J end lost 5 bases, and 14 bases lay between the germline ends. The CDR3 is made up of 13 amino acids. CDR3 bases: TGTGCCAGTGCCCAGGGAGGCGATCAGCCCCAGCATTTT. It specifies CASAQGGDQPQHF.

This clone showed up just once. The J gene is TRBJ2-5, the V gene TRBV11-2; D is unresolved. Germline assignment: CDR1 SGHAT and CDR2 FQNNGV. The CDR3 is 13 amino acids. The V and J ends lost 3 bases and 7 bases respectively, with 12 bases between them. In nucleotides, the CDR3 is TGTGCCAGCAGCTTGGGTAGCCCGGGGACCCAGTACTTC. This codes for CASSLGSPGTQYF.

The chain uses TRBV4-1 and TRBJ2-7; TRBD1 matches 7 bases. Germline trimming cut 3 bases from V and 0 bases from J; bases unmatched to any gene: 5. The CDR3 contains 15 residues. Per germline, CDR1 MGHRA and CDR2 YSYEKL. CDR3: CASSHLTGDSYEQYF. Here the CDR3 DNA reads TGCGCCAGCAGCCATTTAACAGGGGACTCCTACGAGCAGTACTTC.

The gene calls are TRBV2 and TRBJ2-1; D is possibly TRBD1 or TRBD2 (5 bases each). Germline lookup yields CDR1 SNHLY and CDR2 FYNNEI. This CDR3 region has 15 residues. V was shortened by 6 bases and J by 0 bases, with 12 bases between the two germline ends. The CDR3 nucleotides are TGTGCCAGCAGCGGGGCGGCGGCCTCCTACAATGAGCAGTTCTTC. This codes for CASSGAAASYNEQFF.

The J gene is TRBJ1-1, the V gene TRBV5-4; D is undetermined. Germline V gene lookup returns CDR1 SGHNT and CDR2 YYREEE (reference sequence). Trimming removed 4 bases at V and 3 bases at J, with 13 bases between. The CDR3 runs 14 residues. The CDR3 DNA reads TGTGCCAGCAGCACCCCCGAGGACTACACTGAAGCTTTCTTT. Its protein is CASSTPEDYTEAFF.

This chain uses TRBV5-4 with TRBJ1-2, with D uncertain. V lost 4 bases to trimming and J lost 5 bases, with 12 bases between them. From germline, CDR1 is SGHNT and CDR2 YYREEE (reference sequence). This CDR3 contains 13 residues. The CDR3 loop reads CASSTNLIYGYTF. The CDR3 bases are TGTGCCAGCAGCACAAACCTTATTTATGGCTACACCTTC.

The CDR3 loop reads CATRTRGSTDTQYF. The CDR3 DNA follows: TGTGCCACTAGGACTAGAGGTAGCACAGATACGCAGTATTTT. This chain connects TRBV19 to TRBJ2-3, with 7 bases identical to TRBD2. Trimming cost V 10 bases and J 0 bases; bases outside gene matches: 7. Germline V gene lookup returns CDR1 LNHDA and CDR2 SQIVND (reference sequence). This CDR3 is 14 amino acids long.

The chain recombines TRBV11-2 with TRBJ2-3, with 12 bases identical to TRBD2. V shed 4 bases and J 0 bases; nucleotides not matched to a gene: 11. CDR3 length equals 19 residues. Germline-derived CDR1 and CDR2 are SGHAT and FQNNGV. The CDR3 DNA reads TGTGCCAGCAGCTACCGAATACTAGCGGGAGGACTGAGCACAGATACGCAGTATTTT. It codes for CASSYRILAGGLSTDTQYF.

This clone has a handful of counts. The chain employs TRBV2 and TRBJ1-2, with D perhaps matching TRBD1 (6 bases). Trimming stripped 6 bases from V and 4 bases from J, with 12 bases between. The CDR3 is made up of 13 amino acids. The germline V gene encodes CDR1 SNHLY and CDR2 FYNNEI. The CDR3, as DNA: TGTGCCAGCAGCACAGGGTCCTCCTATGGCTACACCTTC. Residues: CASSTGSSYGYTF.

By share of the sample, this clone is medium-sized. CDR3 DNA sequence: TGTGCCAGCAGTGATAGGGGCCGGGAGCAGTACTTC. It is translated as CASSDRGREQYF. V is TRBV2 and J is TRBJ2-7, with D possibly matching TRBD1 (5 bases). The V gene's germline CDR1 is SNHLY and CDR2 FYNNEI. Between the trimmed V and J ends, which lost 3 bases and 7 bases, there was a span of 10 bases. The CDR3 has 12 residues. The full variable domain, in which reference TRBV2 and TRBJ2-7 provide the parts outside the CDR3, is EPEVTQTPSHQVTQMGQEVILRCVPISNHLYFYWYRQILGQKVEFLVSFYNNEISEKSEIFDDQFSVERPDGSNFTLKIRSTKLEDSAMYFCASSDRGREQYFGPGTRLTVT.

The chain carries TRBV5-8 and TRBJ1-2; D gene unclear. CDR3 size: 13 residues. CDR1 SGHTS and CDR2 YDEGEE come from the germline V gene. V dropped 0 bases and J dropped 9 bases, with 12 bases sitting between them. CDR3 region: CASSLGGVPRYTF. The CDR3 region has the DNA TGTGCCAGCAGCTTGGGAGGAGTCCCGCGCTACACCTTC.

The chain has TRBV2 and TRBJ2-7; 10 bases fit TRBD1. J gave up 7 bases and V 6 bases, and 15 bases lay outside the gene matches. The length of the CDR3 is 16 residues. Germline CDR1 is SNHLY and CDR2 is FYNNEI. CDR3 amino acids: CASRAASGQGRGEQYF. The CDR3 DNA reads as TGTGCCAGCAGGGCCGCGTCGGGACAGGGGCGTGGGGAGCAGTACTTC.

J is TRBJ2-7 and V is TRBV7-2; TRBD2 is a possible D gene (7 bases). V lost 4 bases, J lost 4 bases, and 17 bases lay in between. Germline V gene lookup returns CDR1 SGHTA and CDR2 FQGNSA. The CDR3 has 15 residues. The CDR3 bases are TGTGCCAGCAGCTCCAACCCTGGGGGGGCTTACGAGCAGTACTTC. It translates to CASSSNPGGAYEQYF.

This rearrangement joins TRBV6-6 to TRBJ2-7; D not resolved. The CDR3 runs to 12 residues. Germline lookup yields CDR1 MNHNY and CDR2 SVGAGI (reference sequence). V lost 6 bases and J lost 5, with 11 bases in between. This CDR3 reads CASSPKGDEQYF. The CDR3 DNA follows: TGTGCCAGCAGCCCTAAGGGCGACGAGCAGTACTTC.

The chain is built from TRBV4-3 and TRBJ2-3; no clear D. The CDR3 has 14 amino acids. V lost 1 base and J lost 2, with 7 bases in between. Germline loops: CDR1 LGHNA, CDR2 YSLEER. The CDR3 DNA reads TGCGCCAGCAGCCAAGCTGGTGCCACAGATACGCAGTATTTT. Its protein product is CASSQAGATDTQYF.

The CDR3 bases are TGTGCCAGCAGCCCCCCTGGGGAGCCCCAGCATTTT. Translating it yields CASSPPGEPQHF. This chain joins TRBV7-2 and TRBJ1-5; D gene ambiguous. The germline CDR1 and CDR2 sequences are SGHTA and FQGNSA. V was trimmed by 5 bases and J by 8 bases, leaving 10 bases between them. The CDR3 loop spans 12 amino acids.

CDR3 sequence reads: CASLSVRSTDTQYF. The CDR3 DNA is TGTGCCAGCTTATCGGTCCGTAGCACAGATACGCAGTATTTT. V and J are TRBV7-8 and TRBJ2-3; D unclear. CDR3 length: 14 residues. V was clipped by 8 bases and J by 0 bases, with 12 bases between them. CDR1 SGHVS and CDR2 FQNEAQ come from the germline V gene.

The CDR3 region is CASSLVGLNTGELFF. The CDR3 coding sequence is TGTGCCAGCAGCTTAGTCGGCCTGAACACCGGGGAGCTGTTTTTT. The chain is built from TRBV11-1 and TRBJ2-2; no clear D gene. The V end was cut by 1 base, the J end by 1 base, with 7 bases between. The CDR3 is 15 amino acids. Germline values: CDR1 SGHAT, CDR2 FQDESV (reference sequence).

This clone was detected a few times. This chain's CDR3 is CASRLDSYNEQFF. The CDR3 nucleotides read TGTGCCAGCAGACTAGACTCCTACAATGAGCAGTTCTTC. The V gene is TRBV6-1, the J gene TRBJ2-1; a weak D match, TRBD2 (5 bases). V was clipped by 6 bases and J by 0 bases, with 6 bases between them. The CDR3 runs 13 residues. CDR1 and CDR2 (germline): MNHNS, SASEGT.

This clone was picked up one time. This chain connects TRBV10-3 to TRBJ2-5; 8 nucleotides align to TRBD2. The CDR3 covers 14 residues. Germline trimming cut 6 bases from V and 4 bases from J; bases unmatched to any gene: 7. Germline V gives CDR1 ENHRY, CDR2 SYGVKD. CDR3 DNA: TGTGCCATCAGACAGACCCTAGCGGGAGAGACCCAGTACTTC. Residues: CAIRQTLAGETQYF.

The chain joins TRBV19 to TRBJ1-2; maybe TRBD1 (5 bases). Germline V lookup: CDR1 LNHDA, CDR2 SQIVND (reference sequence). The CDR3 totals 15 residues. V was shortened by 5 bases and J by 8 bases, with 21 bases between the two germline ends. The CDR3 nucleotides read TGTGCCAGTAGTCGGCAGGGCATTGTTTCGGAGGGCTACACCTTC. Protein: CASSRQGIVSEGYTF.

The V gene is TRBV27, the J gene TRBJ2-5; D tentatively reads TRBD1 or TRBD2 (5 bases each). The germline V gene encodes CDR1 MNHEY and CDR2 SMNVEV (reference sequence). V was trimmed by 6 bases and J by 5 bases, leaving 19 bases between them. This CDR3 contains 15 residues. DNA of the CDR3: TGTGCCAGCAGACGGGGCGGACTGTTGTGGGAGACCCAGTACTTC. Translated: CASRRGGLLWETQYF.